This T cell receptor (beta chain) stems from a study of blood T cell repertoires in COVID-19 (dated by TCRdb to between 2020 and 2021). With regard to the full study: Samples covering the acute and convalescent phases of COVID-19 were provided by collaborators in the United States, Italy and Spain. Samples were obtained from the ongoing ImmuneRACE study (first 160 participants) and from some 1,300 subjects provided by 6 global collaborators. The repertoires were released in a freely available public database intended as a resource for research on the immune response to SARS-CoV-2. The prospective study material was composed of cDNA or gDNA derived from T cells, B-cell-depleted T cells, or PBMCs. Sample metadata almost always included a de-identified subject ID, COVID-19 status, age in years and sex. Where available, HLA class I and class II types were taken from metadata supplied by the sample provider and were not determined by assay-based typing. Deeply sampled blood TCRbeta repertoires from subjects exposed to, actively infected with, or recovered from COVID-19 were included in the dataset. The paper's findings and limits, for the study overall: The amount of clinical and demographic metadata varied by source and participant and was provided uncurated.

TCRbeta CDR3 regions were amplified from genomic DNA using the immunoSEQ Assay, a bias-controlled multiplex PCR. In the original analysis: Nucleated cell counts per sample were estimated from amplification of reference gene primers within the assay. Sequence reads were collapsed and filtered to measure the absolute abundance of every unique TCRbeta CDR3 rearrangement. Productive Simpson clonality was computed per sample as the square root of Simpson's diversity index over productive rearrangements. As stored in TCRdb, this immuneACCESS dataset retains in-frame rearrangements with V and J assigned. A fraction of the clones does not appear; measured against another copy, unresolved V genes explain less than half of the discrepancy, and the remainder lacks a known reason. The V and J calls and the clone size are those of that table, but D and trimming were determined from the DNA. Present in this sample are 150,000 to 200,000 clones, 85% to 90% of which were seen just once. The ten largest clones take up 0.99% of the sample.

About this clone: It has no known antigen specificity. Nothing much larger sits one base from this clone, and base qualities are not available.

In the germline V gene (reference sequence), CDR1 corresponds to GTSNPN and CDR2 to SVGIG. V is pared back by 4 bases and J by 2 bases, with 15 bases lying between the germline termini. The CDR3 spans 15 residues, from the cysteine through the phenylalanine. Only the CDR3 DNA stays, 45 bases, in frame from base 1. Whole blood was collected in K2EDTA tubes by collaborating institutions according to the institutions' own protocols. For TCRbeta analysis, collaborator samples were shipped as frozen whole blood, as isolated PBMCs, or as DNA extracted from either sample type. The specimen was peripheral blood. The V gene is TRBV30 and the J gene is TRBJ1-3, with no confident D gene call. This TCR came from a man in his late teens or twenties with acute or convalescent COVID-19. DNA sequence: TGTGCCTGGACAGGACTTTCGGATACTGGAAACACCATATATTTT. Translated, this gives CAWTGLSDTGNTIYF.